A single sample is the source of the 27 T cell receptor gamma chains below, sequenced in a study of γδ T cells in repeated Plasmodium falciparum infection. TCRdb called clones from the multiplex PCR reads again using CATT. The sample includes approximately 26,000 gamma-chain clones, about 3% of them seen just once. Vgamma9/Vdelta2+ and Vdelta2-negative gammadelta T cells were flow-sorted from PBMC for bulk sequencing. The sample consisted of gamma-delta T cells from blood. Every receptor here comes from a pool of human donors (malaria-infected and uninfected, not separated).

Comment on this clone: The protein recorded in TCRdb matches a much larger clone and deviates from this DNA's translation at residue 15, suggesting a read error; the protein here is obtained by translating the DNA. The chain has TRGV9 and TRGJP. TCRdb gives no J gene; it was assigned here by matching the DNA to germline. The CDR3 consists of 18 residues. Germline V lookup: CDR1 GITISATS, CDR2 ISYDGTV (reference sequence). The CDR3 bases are TGTGCCTTGTGGGAGGTGCGGGTATGGAGTTGGGCAAAAAAAGTCAAGGTATTT. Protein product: CALWEVRVWSWAKKVKVF.

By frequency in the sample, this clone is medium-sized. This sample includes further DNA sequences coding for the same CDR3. CDR3 DNA: TGTGCCTTGTGGACCTATTATAAGAAACTCTTT. Its protein is CALWTYYKKLF. This chain joins TRGV9 and TRGJ1 or TRGJ2. Germline CDR1 reads GITISATS; CDR2 reads ISYDGTV (reference sequence). Unmatched junction bases numbered 3, after V lost 6 bases and J lost 4 bases. The CDR3 consists of 11 residues.

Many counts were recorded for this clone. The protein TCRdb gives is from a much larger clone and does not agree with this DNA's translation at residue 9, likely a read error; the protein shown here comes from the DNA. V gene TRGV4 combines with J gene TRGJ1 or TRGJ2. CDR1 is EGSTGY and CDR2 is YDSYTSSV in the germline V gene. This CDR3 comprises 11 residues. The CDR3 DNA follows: TGTGCCACCTGGGATAAGTATAAGAGACTCTTT. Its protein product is CATWDKYKRLF.

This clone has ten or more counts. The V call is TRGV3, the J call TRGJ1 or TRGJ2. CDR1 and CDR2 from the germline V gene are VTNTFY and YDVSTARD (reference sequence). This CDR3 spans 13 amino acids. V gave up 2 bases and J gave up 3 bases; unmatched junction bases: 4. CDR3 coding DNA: TGTGCCACCTGGGACACAATTTATTATAAGAAACTCTTT. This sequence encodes CATWDTIYYKKLF.

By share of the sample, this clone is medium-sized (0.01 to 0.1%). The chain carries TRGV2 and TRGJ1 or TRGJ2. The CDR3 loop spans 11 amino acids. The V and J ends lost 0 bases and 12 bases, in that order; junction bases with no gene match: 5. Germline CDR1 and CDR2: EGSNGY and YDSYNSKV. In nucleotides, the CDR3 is TGTGCCACCTGGGACGGGCGTTGGAAACTCTTT. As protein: CATWDGRWKLF.

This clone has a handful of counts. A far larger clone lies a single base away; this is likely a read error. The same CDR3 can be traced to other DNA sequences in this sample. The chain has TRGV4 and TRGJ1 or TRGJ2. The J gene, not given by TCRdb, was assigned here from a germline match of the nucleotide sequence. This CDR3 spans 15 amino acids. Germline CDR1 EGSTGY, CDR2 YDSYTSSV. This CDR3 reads CATWDGPLNYYKKLF. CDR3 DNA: TGTGCCACTTGGGATGGGCCTTTGAATTATTATAAGAAACTCTTT.

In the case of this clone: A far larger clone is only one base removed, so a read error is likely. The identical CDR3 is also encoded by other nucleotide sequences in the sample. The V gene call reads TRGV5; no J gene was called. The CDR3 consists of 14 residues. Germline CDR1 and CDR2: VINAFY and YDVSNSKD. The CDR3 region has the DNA TGTGCCACCTGGGACTCCTGTAAGCGGTATAAGAAACTCTTC. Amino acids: CATWDSCKRYKKLF.

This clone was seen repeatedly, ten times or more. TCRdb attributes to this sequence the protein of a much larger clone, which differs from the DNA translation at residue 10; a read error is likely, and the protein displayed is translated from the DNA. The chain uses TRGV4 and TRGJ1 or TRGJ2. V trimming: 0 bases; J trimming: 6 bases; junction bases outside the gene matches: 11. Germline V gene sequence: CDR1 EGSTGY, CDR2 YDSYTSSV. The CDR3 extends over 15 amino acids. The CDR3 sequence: CATWDGQVLRYKKLF. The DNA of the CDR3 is TGTGCCACCTGGGATGGGCAGGTTCTTCGTTATAAGAAACTCTTT.

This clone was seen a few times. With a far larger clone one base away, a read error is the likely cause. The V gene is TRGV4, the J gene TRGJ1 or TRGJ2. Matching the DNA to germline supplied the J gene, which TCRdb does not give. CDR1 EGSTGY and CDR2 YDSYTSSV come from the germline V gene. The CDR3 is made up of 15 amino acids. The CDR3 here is CATWDGPGYYYKKLF. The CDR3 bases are TGCGCCACCTGGGATGGGCCTGGATATTATTATAAGAAACTCTTT.

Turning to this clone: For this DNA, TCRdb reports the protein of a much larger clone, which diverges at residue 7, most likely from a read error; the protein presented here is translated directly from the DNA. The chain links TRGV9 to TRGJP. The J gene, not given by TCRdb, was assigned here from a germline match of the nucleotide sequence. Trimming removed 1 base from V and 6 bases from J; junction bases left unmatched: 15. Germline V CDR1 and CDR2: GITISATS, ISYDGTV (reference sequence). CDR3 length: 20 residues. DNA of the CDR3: TGTGCCTTGTGGGAGGTCCGGTCTCTATTAGGAGAGTTGGGCAAAAAAATCAAGGTATTT. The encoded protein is CALWEVRSLLGELGKKIKVF.

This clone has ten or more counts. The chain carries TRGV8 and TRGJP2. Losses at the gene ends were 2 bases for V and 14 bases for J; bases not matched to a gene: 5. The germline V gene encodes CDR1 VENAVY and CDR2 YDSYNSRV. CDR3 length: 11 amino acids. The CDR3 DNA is TGTGCCACCTGGGATAACGGAATCAAGACGTTT. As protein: CATWDNGIKTF.

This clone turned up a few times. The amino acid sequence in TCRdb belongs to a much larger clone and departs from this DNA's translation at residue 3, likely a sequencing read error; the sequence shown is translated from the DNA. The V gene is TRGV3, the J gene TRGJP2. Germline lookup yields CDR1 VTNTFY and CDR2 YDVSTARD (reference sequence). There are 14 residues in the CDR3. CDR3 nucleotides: TGTGCCGCCTGGGACGATCGTAGTGATTGGATCAAGACGTTT. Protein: CAAWDDRSDWIKTF.

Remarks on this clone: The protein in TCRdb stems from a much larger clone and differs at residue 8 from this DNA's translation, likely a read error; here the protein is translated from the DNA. CDR3 residues: CALWEARANYYKKLF. The DNA for the CDR3 is TGTGCCTTGTGGGAGGCCCGGGCGAATTATTATAAGAAACTCTTT. The chain is built from TRGV9 and TRGJ1 or TRGJ2. TCRdb lists no J gene, so it was determined here by aligning the DNA to germline. Trimming took 2 bases from V and 0 from J; bases not matched to a gene: 7. Germline CDR1 and CDR2: GITISATS and ISYDGTV (reference sequence). This CDR3 has 15 residues.

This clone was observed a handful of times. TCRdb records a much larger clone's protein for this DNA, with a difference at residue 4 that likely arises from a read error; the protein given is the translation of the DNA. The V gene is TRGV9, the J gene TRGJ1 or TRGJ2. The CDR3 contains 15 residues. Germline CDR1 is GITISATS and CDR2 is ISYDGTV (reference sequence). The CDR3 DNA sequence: TGTGCCTTGCGGGACTGCCCATCATTGGGTTATAAGAAACTCTTT. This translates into CALRDCPSLGYKKLF.

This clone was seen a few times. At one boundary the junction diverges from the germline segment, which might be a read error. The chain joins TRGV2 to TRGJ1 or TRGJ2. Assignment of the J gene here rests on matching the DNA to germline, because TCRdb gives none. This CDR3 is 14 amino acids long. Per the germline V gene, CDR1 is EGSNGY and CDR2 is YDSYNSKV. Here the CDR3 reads CAAWDVGKVNKKLF. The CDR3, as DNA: TGTGCCGCCTGGGACGTAGGAAAGGTTAATAAGAAACTCTTT.

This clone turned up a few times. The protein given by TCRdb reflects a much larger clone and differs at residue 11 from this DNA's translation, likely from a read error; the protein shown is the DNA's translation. The chain's CDR3 is CALWEVVLDYRKLF. CDR3 DNA: TGTGCCTTGTGGGAGGTGGTTCTAGATTATAGGAAACTCTTT. The chain combines TRGV9 with TRGJ1 or TRGJ2. Here the J gene came from matching the DNA to germline, since TCRdb omits it. In germline, CDR1 is GITISATS, CDR2 ISYDGTV (reference sequence). The CDR3 is made up of 14 amino acids.

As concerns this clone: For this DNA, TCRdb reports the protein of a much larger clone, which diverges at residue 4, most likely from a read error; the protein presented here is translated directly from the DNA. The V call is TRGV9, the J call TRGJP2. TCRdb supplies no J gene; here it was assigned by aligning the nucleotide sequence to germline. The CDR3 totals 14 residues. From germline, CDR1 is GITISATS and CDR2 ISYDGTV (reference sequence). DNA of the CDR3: TGTGCCTTGCGGGAGGTGAAGAGTGATTGGATCAAGACGTTT. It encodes CALREVKSDWIKTF.

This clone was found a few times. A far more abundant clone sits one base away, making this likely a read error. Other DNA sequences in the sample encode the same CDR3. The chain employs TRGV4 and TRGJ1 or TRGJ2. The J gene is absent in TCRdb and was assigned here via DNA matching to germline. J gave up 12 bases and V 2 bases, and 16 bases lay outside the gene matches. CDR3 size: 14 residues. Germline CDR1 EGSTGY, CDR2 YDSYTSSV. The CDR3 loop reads CATWDVEVGRRKLF. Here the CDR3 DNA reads TGTGCCACCTGGGATGTGGAAGTCGGAAGACGGAAACTCTTT.

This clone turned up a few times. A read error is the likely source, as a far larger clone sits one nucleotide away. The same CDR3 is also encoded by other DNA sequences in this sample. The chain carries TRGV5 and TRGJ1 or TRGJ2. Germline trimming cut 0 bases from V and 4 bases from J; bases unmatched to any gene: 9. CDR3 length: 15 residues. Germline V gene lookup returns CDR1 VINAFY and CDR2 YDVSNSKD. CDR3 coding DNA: TGTGCCACCTGGGACAGGCCGGTTGACTATTATAAGAAACTCTTT. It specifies CATWDRPVDYYKKLF.

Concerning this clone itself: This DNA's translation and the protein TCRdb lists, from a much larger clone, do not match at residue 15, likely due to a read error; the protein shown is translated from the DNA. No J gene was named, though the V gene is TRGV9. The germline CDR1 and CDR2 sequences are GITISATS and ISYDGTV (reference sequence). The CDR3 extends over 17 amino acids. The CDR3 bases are TGTGCCTTGTGGGAGGTGTCAAAATCGATGAATTATTATAAGGAACTCTTT. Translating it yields CALWEVSKSMNYYKELF.

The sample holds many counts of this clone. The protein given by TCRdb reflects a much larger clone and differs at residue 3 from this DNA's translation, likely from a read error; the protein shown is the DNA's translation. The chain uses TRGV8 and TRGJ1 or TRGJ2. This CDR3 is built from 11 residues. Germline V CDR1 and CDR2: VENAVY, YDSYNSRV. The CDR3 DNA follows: TGTGCCGCCTGGAATTATTATAAGAAACTCTTT. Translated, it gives CAAWNYYKKLF.

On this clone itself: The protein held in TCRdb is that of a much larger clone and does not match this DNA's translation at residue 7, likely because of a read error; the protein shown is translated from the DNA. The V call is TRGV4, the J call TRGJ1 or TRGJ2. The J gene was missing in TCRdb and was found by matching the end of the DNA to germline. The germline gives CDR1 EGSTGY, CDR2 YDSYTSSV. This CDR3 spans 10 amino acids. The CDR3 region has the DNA TGTGCCACCTGGGGGTATAGGAAACTCTTT. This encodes CATWGYRKLF.

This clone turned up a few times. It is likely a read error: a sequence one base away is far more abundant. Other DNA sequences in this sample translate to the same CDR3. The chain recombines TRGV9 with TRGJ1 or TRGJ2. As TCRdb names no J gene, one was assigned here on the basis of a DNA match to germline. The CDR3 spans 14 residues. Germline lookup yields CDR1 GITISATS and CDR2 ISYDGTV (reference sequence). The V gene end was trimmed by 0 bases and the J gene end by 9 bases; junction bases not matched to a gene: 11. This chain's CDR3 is CALWEVQGHCKKLF. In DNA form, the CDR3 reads TGTGCCTTGTGGGAGGTGCAAGGCCATTGTAAGAAACTCTTT.

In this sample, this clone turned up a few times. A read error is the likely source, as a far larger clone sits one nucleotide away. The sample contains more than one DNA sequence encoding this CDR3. Written as DNA, the CDR3 is TGTGCCTTGTGGGAGGTGACCCAATCGGAATTGGGCAAAAAAATCAAGGTATTT. As protein: CALWEVTQSELGKKIKVF. J is TRGJP and V is TRGV9. Because TCRdb records no J gene, it was assigned here through a match of the DNA to germline. Germline lookup yields CDR1 GITISATS and CDR2 ISYDGTV (reference sequence). The V and J ends lost 0 bases and 10 bases, in that order; junction bases with no gene match: 12. The CDR3 spans 18 residues.

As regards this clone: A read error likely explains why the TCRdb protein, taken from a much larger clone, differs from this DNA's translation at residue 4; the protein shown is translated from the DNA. The CDR3 spells CATRDGPGKKLF. The CDR3 DNA is TGTGCCACCCGGGACGGCCCGGGTAAGAAACTCTTT. V usage is TRGV2 and J usage is TRGJ1 or TRGJ2. Per the germline V gene, CDR1 is EGSNGY and CDR2 is YDSYNSKV. The CDR3 loop spans 12 amino acids.

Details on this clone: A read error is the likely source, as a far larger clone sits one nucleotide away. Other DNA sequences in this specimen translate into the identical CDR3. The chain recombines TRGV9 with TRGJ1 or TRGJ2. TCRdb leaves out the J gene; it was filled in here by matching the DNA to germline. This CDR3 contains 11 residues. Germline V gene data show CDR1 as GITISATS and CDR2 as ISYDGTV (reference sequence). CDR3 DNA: TGTGCTTTGTGGGAGTCGTACGAGAAACTCTTT. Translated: CALWESYEKLF.

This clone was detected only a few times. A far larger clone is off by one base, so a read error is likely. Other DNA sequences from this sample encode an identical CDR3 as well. CDR3 sequence reads: CALWEVRQELGKKIKVF. The CDR3 DNA sequence: TGTGCCTTGTGGGAGGTCAGACAAGAGTTGGGCAAAAAGATCAAGGTATTT. V is TRGV9 and J is TRGJP. CDR1 and CDR2 from the germline V gene are GITISATS and ISYDGTV (reference sequence). The CDR3 runs 17 residues.